Following are 26 T cell receptor beta chains from one sample sequenced in a study of shared clonotypes between healthy human individuals. Terminally differentiated effector memory CD45RA+ cells were left out of the naive CD8 fraction, which was CD45RO-negative and positively selected for CCR7. The table came from immunoSEQ multiplex PCR; TCRdb's copy has only in-frame clones and leaves some out. The sample has approximately 720,000 clones; about 92% are singletons. Sample: naive CD8+ T cells sorted from blood. All receptors derive from a man aged 25 to 40 in good health.

The chain is built from TRBV29-1 and TRBJ2-7; D gene ambiguous. V was cut by 1 base and J by 6 bases, with 10 bases left in between. Germline V gene lookup returns CDR1 SQVTM and CDR2 ANQGSEA. The CDR3 loop spans 12 amino acids. The CDR3 sequence: CSVEGAPGEQYF. CDR3 in DNA: TGCAGCGTTGAAGGGGCCCCGGGCGAGCAGTACTTC.

The gene calls are TRBV5-1 and TRBJ2-7; 7 bases agree with TRBD2. V dropped 5 bases and J dropped 6; count of bases not matched to a gene: 11. Germline V gene sequence: CDR1 SGHRS, CDR2 YFSETQ. The CDR3 has 14 amino acids. The CDR3 bases are TGCGCCAGCAGTCCTACGGGGGGTCGGTCCGAGCAGTACTTC. Translation gives CASSPTGGRSEQYF.

The rearrangement links TRBV9 to TRBJ2-1, with unresolved D. CDR1 is SGDLS, CDR2 YYNGEE, per germline. The CDR3 spans 14 residues. Trimming removed 1 base from V and 3 bases from J, with 8 bases in between. CDR3 in amino acids: CASSVTPVYNEQFF. The CDR3 nucleotides read TGTGCCAGCAGCGTAACCCCAGTCTACAATGAGCAGTTCTTC.

The genes are TRBV2 and TRBJ2-5, with D tentatively TRBD2 (6 bases). CDR3 length equals 13 residues. Germline loops: CDR1 SNHLY, CDR2 FYNNEI. V shed 3 bases and J shed 9 bases, with 14 bases lying between them. CDR3 DNA: TGTGCCAGCAGTGACGGCACGAGGGAGGCCCAGTACTTC. Amino acid sequence: CASSDGTREAQYF.

This chain connects TRBV11-2 to TRBJ1-1, with D perhaps TRBD1 (5 bases). The CDR3 sequence is 16 residues long. From germline, CDR1 is SGHAT and CDR2 FQNNGV. V gave up 5 bases and J gave up 1 base, with 17 bases separating them. The CDR3 loop reads CASSVNGAQGNTEAFF. The CDR3 DNA reads as TGTGCCAGCAGCGTAAACGGGGCGCAGGGGAACACTGAAGCTTTCTTT.

V is TRBV7-6 and J is TRBJ2-7, with 9 nucleotides matching TRBD2. Per the germline V gene, CDR1 is SGHVS and CDR2 is FNYEAQ. J was trimmed by 5 bases and V by 2 bases; bases with no gene match: 7. The CDR3 extends over 15 amino acids. The CDR3 sequence is CASSLNVAGDHEQYF. The CDR3 DNA follows: TGTGCCAGCAGCTTAAACGTAGCGGGAGACCACGAGCAGTACTTC.

The chain employs TRBV28 and TRBJ1-1, with D unresolved. This CDR3 spans 14 amino acids. V gave up 5 bases and J gave up 0 bases, with 10 bases separating them. Per germline, CDR1 MDHEN and CDR2 SYDVKM. CDR3 DNA sequence: TGTGCCAGCAGTCCCCTCGGCATGAACACTGAAGCTTTCTTT. Translating gives CASSPLGMNTEAFF.

This clone has a handful of counts. The same CDR3 is also encoded by other DNA sequences in this sample. This chain connects TRBV7-9 to TRBJ1-5; D gene uncertain. The V gene's germline CDR1 is SEHNR and CDR2 FQNEAQ (reference sequence). The CDR3 spans 14 residues. Trimming took off 0 bases at V and 0 bases at J, with 3 bases between the two ends. For the CDR3, the DNA is TGTGCCAGCAGCTTAGCAGGTAGCAATCAGCCCCAGCATTTT. Protein product: CASSLAGSNQPQHF.

The rearrangement links TRBV29-1 to TRBJ1-2; TRBD1 agrees at 11 bases. Germline CDR1 reads SQVTM; CDR2 reads ANQGSEA. The CDR3 sequence is 17 residues long. V trimming: 4 bases; J trimming: 0 bases; junction bases outside the gene matches: 10. The CDR3 bases are TGCAGCGTTGGGTTTTCAGGACAGGGGGCTCCTAACTATGGCTACACCTTC. It encodes CSVGFSGQGAPNYGYTF.

The chain carries TRBV7-9 and TRBJ1-1, with 8 bases identical to TRBD1. Per the germline V gene, CDR1 is SEHNR and CDR2 is FQNEAQ (reference sequence). CDR3 length equals 15 residues. V gave up 4 bases and J gave up 1 base; unmatched junction bases: 5. The CDR3 sequence: CASSSTQGANTEAFF. In DNA form, the CDR3 reads TGTGCCAGCAGCTCCACGCAGGGGGCGAACACTGAAGCTTTCTTT.

This clone was detected once. V is TRBV7-6 and J is TRBJ1-2; 9 bases map to TRBD1. The CDR3 runs to 14 residues. With 5 bases clipped from V and 8 bases from J, the junction kept 9 bases outside the gene matches. Looked up from germline, CDR1 is SGHVS and CDR2 is FNYEAQ. The CDR3 protein is CASSKSQGAWGYTF. In DNA form, the CDR3 reads TGTGCCAGCAGCAAATCACAGGGGGCGTGGGGCTACACCTTC.

This chain connects TRBV15 to TRBJ2-2; D is unclear. Between the trimmed V and J ends, which lost 1 base and 1 base, there was a span of 7 bases. The CDR3 length is 15 residues. Germline loops: CDR1 LNHNV, CDR2 YYDKDF (reference sequence). The CDR3 loop reads CATSRASENTGELFF. The CDR3 DNA reads TGTGCCACCAGCAGAGCCAGCGAGAACACCGGGGAGCTGTTTTTT.

The V gene is TRBV7-3, the J gene TRBJ2-7, with D uncertain. V lost 3 bases and J lost 2, with 5 bases in between. The germline V gene has CDR1 SGHTA and CDR2 FQGTGA. The CDR3 has 12 amino acids. CDR3: CASSFLTYEQYF. CDR3 in DNA: TGTGCCAGCAGCTTCCTGACCTACGAGCAGTACTTC.

On this clone: Other DNA sequences in this sample translate to the same CDR3. The chain couples TRBV2 to TRBJ2-3, with D tentatively TRBD2 (6 bases). The CDR3 extends over 15 amino acids. The germline CDR1 and CDR2 sequences are SNHLY and FYNNEI. Trimming removed 3 bases from V and 0 bases from J, with 10 bases in between. The CDR3 DNA sequence: TGTGCCAGCAGTGAGGTTAGCGGTAGCACAGATACGCAGTATTTT. This codes for CASSEVSGSTDTQYF.

The rearrangement uses TRBV27 and TRBJ2-7; no clear D. Deletions cut 0 bases from V and 3 bases from J, with 12 bases between. The germline CDR1 and CDR2 sequences are MNHEY and SMNVEV (reference sequence). CDR3 length: 15 amino acids. CDR3 sequence: CASSLSIGAGYEQYF. The CDR3 DNA follows: TGTGCCAGCAGTTTATCGATCGGAGCAGGCTACGAGCAGTACTTC.

This clone appeared a single time. The chain couples TRBV10-3 to TRBJ2-7; TRBD1 matches 11 bases. The CDR3 contains 14 residues. V gave up 5 bases and J gave up 5 bases; unmatched junction bases: 5. From germline, CDR1 is ENHRY and CDR2 SYGVKD. The CDR3 loop is CAISRTGGVDEQYF. CDR3 sequence (DNA): TGTGCCATCAGTCGGACAGGGGGCGTCGACGAGCAGTACTTC.

The V gene is TRBV5-4, the J gene TRBJ1-2; no firm D call. CDR1 is SGHNT and CDR2 is YYREEE in the germline V gene (reference sequence). The CDR3 is 12 amino acids. With 0 bases removed from V and 9 bases from J, the gap between germline ends came to 9 bases. CDR3 bases: TGTGCCAGCAGCTTGGACAATGGCCGCTACACCTTC. Protein product: CASSLDNGRYTF. The whole variable domain, remainder taken from reference TRBV5-4 and TRBJ1-2, is ETGVTQSPTHLIKTRGQQVTLRCSSQSGHNTVSWYQQALGQGPQFIFQYYREEENGRGNFPPRFSGLQFPNYSSELNVNALELDDSALYLCASSLDNGRYTFGSGTRLTVV.

The rearrangement joins TRBV6-5 to TRBJ1-1; D unresolved. Germline assignment: CDR1 MNHEY and CDR2 SVGAGI. The V gene lost 6 bases and the J gene lost 4 bases, with 15 bases spanning the gap. The CDR3 sequence is 14 residues long. The chain's CDR3 is CASREGLSGTEAFF. CDR3 DNA: TGTGCCAGCAGGGAGGGATTGTCGGGCACTGAAGCTTTCTTT.

A single count supports this clone. The chain links TRBV4-1 to TRBJ2-5; 7 positions match TRBD2. CDR3 length: 16 residues. V shed 4 bases, J shed 0 bases, and the junction held 8 bases outside the gene matches. CDR1 and CDR2 from the germline V gene are MGHRA and YSYEKL. The CDR3 region has the DNA TGCGCCAGCAGCCCCCGGGTTAGCGGGTACCAAGAGACCCAGTACTTC. This codes for CASSPRVSGYQETQYF.

The CDR3 reads CASSGQANYGYTF. CDR3 nucleotide sequence: TGCGCCAGCAGCGGGCAGGCTAACTATGGCTACACCTTC. This chain links TRBV4-1 with TRBJ1-2; D remains unclear. The V and J ends lost 5 bases and 0 bases respectively, with 7 bases between them. Germline V gives CDR1 MGHRA, CDR2 YSYEKL. CDR3 length equals 13 residues.

The chain joins TRBV7-9 to TRBJ1-2; 10 bases are shared with TRBD1. The CDR3 covers 14 residues. The germline CDR1 and CDR2 sequences are SEHNR and FQNEAQ (reference sequence). J gave up 6 bases and V 4 bases, and 5 bases lay outside the gene matches. The CDR3 sequence: CASSYTGTGDGYTF. The CDR3 DNA reads TGTGCCAGCAGCTACACCGGGACAGGGGATGGCTACACCTTC.

This clone was observed a few times. CDR3 coding DNA: TGTGCCAGAGAGCCGGGACAGGGCAAGAACACTGAAGCTTTCTTT. Translated: CAREPGQGKNTEAFF. The chain has TRBV2 and TRBJ1-1, with TRBD1 matching 9 bases. Trimming took 9 bases from V and 1 from J; bases not matched to a gene: 9. The length of the CDR3 is 15 residues. Looked up from germline, CDR1 is SNHLY and CDR2 is FYNNEI.

This chain links TRBV28 with TRBJ2-3; TRBD2 matches 7 bases. The J segment lost 0 bases and the V segment lost 4 bases, leaving 7 bases of the junction unmatched. The germline V gene has CDR1 MDHEN and CDR2 SYDVKM. The CDR3 totals 16 residues. CDR3 DNA: TGTGCCAGCAGTTGGGGGGGTGCCGCTAGCACAGATACGCAGTATTTT. The encoded protein is CASSWGGAASTDTQYF. Combining the CDR3 with reference TRBV28 and TRBJ2-3 gives the whole variable domain DVKVTQSSRYLVKRTGEKVFLECVQDMDHENMFWYRQDPGLGLRLIYFSYDVKMKEKGDIPEGYSVSREKKERFSLILESASTNQTSMYLCASSWGGAASTDTQYFGPGTRLTVL.

Note on this clone: Additional DNA sequences in this sample encode the identical CDR3. The V and J genes are TRBV28 and TRBJ2-2; D is ambiguous. CDR1 is MDHEN, CDR2 SYDVKM, per germline. There are 14 residues in the CDR3. V dropped 3 bases and J dropped 0 bases, with 5 bases sitting between them. CDR3 loop: CASSFRANTGELFF. CDR3 DNA sequence: TGTGCCAGCAGTTTTAGGGCGAACACCGGGGAGCTGTTTTTT.

This clone was seen only a few times. The chain couples TRBV1 to TRBJ1-1; TRBD1, the table's D call, was not compared with the DNA. TRBV1 is flagged as a pseudogene. The CDR3 spans 19 residues. CDR3 amino acids: CTSRQLPEVSGVMNTEAFF. CDR3 sequence (DNA): TGCACCAGCAGACAGCTACCAGAAGTGTCAGGCGTCATGAACACTGAAGCTTTCTTT.

The CDR3 spells CASSLGSASEQYF. DNA of the CDR3: TGTGCCAGCAGCTTAGGGTCGGCAAGCGAGCAGTACTTC. The chain couples TRBV11-2 to TRBJ2-7; D gene uncertain. Trimming left V 1 base short and J 6 bases short, with 10 bases between. The CDR3 has 13 amino acids. Looked up from germline, CDR1 is SGHAT and CDR2 is FQNNGV.